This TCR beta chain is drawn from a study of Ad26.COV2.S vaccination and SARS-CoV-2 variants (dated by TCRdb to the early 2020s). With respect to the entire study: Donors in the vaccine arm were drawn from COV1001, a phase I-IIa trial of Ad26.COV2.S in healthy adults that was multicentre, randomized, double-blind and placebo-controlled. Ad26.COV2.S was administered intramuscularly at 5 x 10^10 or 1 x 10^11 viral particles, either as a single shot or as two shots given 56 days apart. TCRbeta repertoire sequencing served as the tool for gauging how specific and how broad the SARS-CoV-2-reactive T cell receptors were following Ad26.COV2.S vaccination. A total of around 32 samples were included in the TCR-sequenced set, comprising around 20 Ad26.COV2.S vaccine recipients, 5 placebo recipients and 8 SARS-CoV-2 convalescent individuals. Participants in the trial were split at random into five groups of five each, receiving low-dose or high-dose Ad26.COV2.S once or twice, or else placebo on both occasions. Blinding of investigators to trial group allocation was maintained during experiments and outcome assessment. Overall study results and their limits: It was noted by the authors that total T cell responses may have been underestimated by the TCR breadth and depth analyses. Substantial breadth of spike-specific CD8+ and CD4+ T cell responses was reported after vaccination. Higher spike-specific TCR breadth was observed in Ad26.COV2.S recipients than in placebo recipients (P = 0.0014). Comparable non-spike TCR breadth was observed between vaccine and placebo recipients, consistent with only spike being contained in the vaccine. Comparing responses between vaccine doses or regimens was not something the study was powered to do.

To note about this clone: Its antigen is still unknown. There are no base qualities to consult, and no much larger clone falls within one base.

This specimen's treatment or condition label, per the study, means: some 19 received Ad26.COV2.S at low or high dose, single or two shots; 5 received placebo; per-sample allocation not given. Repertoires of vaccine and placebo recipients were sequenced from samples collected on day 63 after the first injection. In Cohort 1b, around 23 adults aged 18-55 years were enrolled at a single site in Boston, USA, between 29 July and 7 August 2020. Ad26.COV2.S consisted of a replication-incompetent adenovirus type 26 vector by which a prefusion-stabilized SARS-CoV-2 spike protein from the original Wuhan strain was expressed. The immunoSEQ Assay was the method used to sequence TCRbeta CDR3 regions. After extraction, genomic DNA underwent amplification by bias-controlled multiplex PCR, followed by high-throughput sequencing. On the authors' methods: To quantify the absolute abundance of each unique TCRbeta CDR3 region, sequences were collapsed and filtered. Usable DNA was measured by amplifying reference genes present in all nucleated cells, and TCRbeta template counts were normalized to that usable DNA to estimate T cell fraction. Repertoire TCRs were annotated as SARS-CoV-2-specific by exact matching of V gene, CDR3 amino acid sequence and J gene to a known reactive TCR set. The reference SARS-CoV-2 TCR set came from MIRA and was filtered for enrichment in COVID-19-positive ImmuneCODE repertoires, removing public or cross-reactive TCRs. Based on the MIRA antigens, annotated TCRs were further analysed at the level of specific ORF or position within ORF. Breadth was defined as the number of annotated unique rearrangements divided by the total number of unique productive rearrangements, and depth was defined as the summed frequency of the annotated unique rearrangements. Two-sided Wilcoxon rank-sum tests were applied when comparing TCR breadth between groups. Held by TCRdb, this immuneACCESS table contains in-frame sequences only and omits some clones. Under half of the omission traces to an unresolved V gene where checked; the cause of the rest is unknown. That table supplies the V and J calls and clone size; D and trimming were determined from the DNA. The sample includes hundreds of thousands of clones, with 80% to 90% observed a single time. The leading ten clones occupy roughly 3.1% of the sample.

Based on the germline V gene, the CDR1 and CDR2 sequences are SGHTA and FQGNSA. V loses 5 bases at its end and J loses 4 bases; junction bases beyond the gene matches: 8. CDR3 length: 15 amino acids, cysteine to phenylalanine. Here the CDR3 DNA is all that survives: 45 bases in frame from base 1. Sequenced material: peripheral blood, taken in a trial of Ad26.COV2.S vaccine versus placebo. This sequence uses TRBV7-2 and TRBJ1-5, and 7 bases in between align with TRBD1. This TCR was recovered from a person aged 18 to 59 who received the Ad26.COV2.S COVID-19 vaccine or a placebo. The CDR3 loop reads CASSRRQGGNQPQHF. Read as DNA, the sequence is TGTGCCAGCAGCCGCCGACAGGGCGGGAATCAGCCCCAGCATTTT.